These 31 T cell receptor beta chains originate from one sample sequenced in a study of post-analysis software for immune sequencing data. Points from the study as a whole: Patients had higher frequencies than controls of five TRBV segments, including TRBV5-6, TRBV5-1 and TRBV20-1.

For these receptors, no antigen is known. The authors incorporated unique molecular identifiers into the TCR beta cDNA libraries. TCRdb redid the calling of the PCR reads with MiXCR, one entry per CDR3 protein. The sample lists roughly 200,000 distinct CDR3 sequences, 25% to 30% occurring once. Sequenced material: blood. The receptors were sampled from a girl under 18 with multiple sclerosis.

Here the CDR3 DNA reads TGTGCCAGCAGCCAGAGCAATCAGCCCCAGCATTTT. Protein: CASSQSNQPQHF. The J gene is TRBJ1-5, the V gene TRBV4-2; no clear D. The V gene lost 3 bases and the J gene lost 1 base, with 1 base spanning the gap. Germline CDR1 is LGHNA and CDR2 is YNFKEQ. The CDR3 length is 12 residues.

This clonotype was observed many times. The chain uses TRBV4-2 and TRBJ2-5; D is undetermined. Germline CDR1 and CDR2: LGHNA and YNFKEQ. Trimming pared 1 base from V and 5 bases from J, leaving 8 bases between. The CDR3 sequence is 13 residues long. CDR3 sequence reads: CASSQVEGETQYF. The CDR3, as DNA: TGTGCCAGCAGCCAAGTTGAAGGGGAGACCCAGTACTTC.

A note on this clonotype: A much bigger clone sits one base away, suggesting this may be a read error. The chain carries TRBV29-1 and TRBJ2-1; D perhaps matches TRBD1 (5 bases). V shed 6 bases and J shed 10 bases, with 22 bases lying between them. CDR1 and CDR2 (germline): SQVTM, ANQGSEA. This CDR3 comprises 14 residues. Here the CDR3 reads CSVPRSWGGREQFF. The DNA for the CDR3 is TGCAGCGTCCCCCGCAGTTGGGGCGGCCGCGAGCAGTTCTTC.

The V call is TRBV30, the J call TRBJ1-2; 8 bases are a match to TRBD1. From germline, CDR1 is GTSNPN and CDR2 SVGIG (reference sequence). J was trimmed by 5 bases and V by 2 bases; bases with no gene match: 7. CDR3 length equals 14 residues. In DNA, the CDR3 is TGTGCCTGGAGTCGGACAGGGCGTGCGTATGGCTACACCTTC. It yields the protein CAWSRTGRAYGYTF.

The genes are TRBV29-1 and TRBJ1-3; TRBD1 is a possible D gene (5 bases). The CDR3 runs 16 residues. CDR1 is SQVTM and CDR2 is ANQGSEA in the germline V gene. V was clipped by 4 bases and J by 0 bases, with 16 bases between them. The CDR3 spells CSVAGGTSSSGNTIYF. In DNA, the CDR3 is TGCAGCGTTGCGGGTGGGACGTCGAGCTCTGGAAACACCATATATTTT.

The V and J genes are TRBV9 and TRBJ2-1; D is uncertain. Trimming cost V 0 bases and J 4 bases, with 8 bases left between them. The length of the CDR3 is 14 residues. Germline V lookup: CDR1 SGDLS, CDR2 YYNGEE. CDR3 region: CASSVGLTYNEQFF. CDR3 coding DNA: TGTGCCAGCAGCGTAGGACTGACTTACAATGAGCAGTTCTTC.

Ten or more counts support this clonotype. This chain connects TRBV12-3 or TRBV12-4 to TRBJ1-2, with D maybe TRBD1 (5 bases). Trimming removed 2 bases at V and 1 base at J, with 5 bases between. The CDR3 contains 13 residues. This CDR3 reads CASSLQGNYGYTF. CDR3 DNA sequence: TGTGCCAGCAGTTTACAGGGTAACTATGGCTACACCTTC.

To note about this clonotype: This may arise from a read error, as a much more abundant clone is one base away. V usage is TRBV7-2 and J usage is TRBJ2-7; no clear D gene. V was clipped by 6 bases and J by 3 bases, with 15 bases between them. The CDR3 sequence is 14 residues long. The germline V gene encodes CDR1 SGHTA and CDR2 FQGNSA. The CDR3 DNA sequence: TGTGCCAGCAGGTTTCTGGGCGGAAACTACGAGCAGTACTTC. Amino acid sequence: CASRFLGGNYEQYF.

The chain recombines TRBV7-2 with TRBJ2-7; D might be TRBD1 (5 bases). The J call could be wrong; TRBJ2-5 is a better fit for the DNA end. CDR1 SGHTA and CDR2 FQGNSA come from the germline V gene. The CDR3 is made up of 14 amino acids. The chain's CDR3 is CASSLSRVGETQYF. As DNA, the CDR3 is TGTGCCAGCAGCTTAAGCAGGGTTGGGGAGACCCAGTACTTC.

This chain connects TRBV5-1 to TRBJ1-1; the D is unclear. CDR3 size: 14 residues. Germline V CDR1 and CDR2: SGHRS, YFSETQ. Trimming removed 0 bases at V and 0 bases at J, with 6 bases between. The CDR3 spells CASSLVALNTEAFF. The CDR3, as DNA: TGCGCCAGCAGCTTGGTAGCTTTGAACACTGAAGCTTTCTTT. The variable domain in full, with the rest retrieved from reference TRBV5-1 and TRBJ1-1, is KAGVTQTPRYLIKTRGQQVTLSCSPISGHRSVSWYQQTPGQGLQFLFEYFSETQRNKGNFPGRFSGRQFSNSRSEMNVSTLELGDSALYLCASSLVALNTEAFFGQGTRLTVV.

On this clonotype itself: This could be a read error, since a much larger clone is one nucleotide away. V gene TRBV4-2 combines with J gene TRBJ2-5; 13 bases are shared with TRBD2. Germline V gene data show CDR1 as LGHNA and CDR2 as YNFKEQ. The CDR3 contains 16 residues. The CDR3 sequence: CTSSNYGLAGEETQYF. The DNA for the CDR3 is TGTACCAGCAGCAACTACGGACTAGCGGGGGAAGAGACCCAGTACTTC.

A word on this clonotype: This may stem from a read error, because a much larger clone lies one nucleotide away. CDR3 bases: TGCGCCAGCAGCCAACCGGGACGGGGGTCAATGGGCTACACCTTC. Its protein product is CASSQPGRGSMGYTF. The chain carries TRBV4-1 and TRBJ1-2; tentatively, D is TRBD1 (5 bases). Trimming shortened V by 2 bases and J by 8 bases, and 18 bases separated the two germline ends. The CDR3 has 15 residues. CDR1 and CDR2 (germline): MGHRA, YSYEKL.

This clonotype was observed at least ten times. This chain connects TRBV27 to TRBJ1-1; tentative D call: TRBD1 (5 bases). Trimming cost V 1 base and J 5 bases, with 17 bases left between them. The germline V gene encodes CDR1 MNHEY and CDR2 SMNVEV (reference sequence). This CDR3 comprises 16 residues. In nucleotides, the CDR3 is TGTGCCAGCAGTTTATATTCGTTGGGGGGGAGGACTGAAGCTTTCTTT. Residues: CASSLYSLGGRTEAFF.

The gene calls are TRBV24-1 and TRBJ2-1; TRBD2 agrees at 11 bases. J lost 10 bases, V lost 6 bases, and 7 bases had no gene match. This CDR3 contains 14 residues. CDR1 is KGHDR and CDR2 is SFDVKD in the germline V gene. This CDR3 reads CATSLAGGSYEQFF. CDR3 sequence (DNA): TGTGCCACCAGTCTAGCGGGAGGCTCCTACGAGCAGTTCTTC.

At least ten counts were recorded for this clonotype. The chain employs TRBV15 and TRBJ2-7; 7 bases are shared with TRBD2. V gave up 1 base and J gave up 1 base; unmatched junction bases: 7. Germline CDR1 reads LNHNV; CDR2 reads YYDKDF (reference sequence). The CDR3 has 16 residues. DNA of the CDR3: TGTGCCACCAGCAGAGTTTTTGGACTAGAGTCCTACGAGCAGTACTTC. Protein: CATSRVFGLESYEQYF.

This clonotype was counted between two and nine times. This sequence joins TRBV2 and TRBJ2-3, with TRBD2 matching 14 bases. The CDR3 sequence is 15 residues long. Trimming at V came to 6 bases and at J to 4 bases, leaving 3 bases not matched to a gene. Germline-derived CDR1 and CDR2 are SNHLY and FYNNEI. The CDR3 here is CASRPGLAGADTQYF. The CDR3 coding sequence is TGTGCCAGCAGGCCGGGACTAGCGGGAGCAGATACGCAGTATTTT.

This clonotype was detected a few times. V gene TRBV5-1 combines with J gene TRBJ1-2; unclear D gene. The CDR3 is 14 residues long. The germline gives CDR1 SGHRS, CDR2 YFSETQ. The germline V and J ends were trimmed by 4 bases and 5 bases, with 15 bases remaining between them. The CDR3 nucleotides read TGCGCCAGCAGCCTCCGGGGAGTTGAGTATGGCTACACCTTC. Protein: CASSLRGVEYGYTF. The full variable domain, in which reference TRBV5-1 and TRBJ1-2 provide the parts outside the CDR3, is KAGVTQTPRYLIKTRGQQVTLSCSPISGHRSVSWYQQTPGQGLQFLFEYFSETQRNKGNFPGRFSGRQFSNSRSEMNVSTLELGDSALYLCASSLRGVEYGYTFGSGTRLTVV.

Points on this clonotype: One end of the junction varies from germline; a read error may be responsible. The V call is TRBV6-1, the J call TRBJ1-2; 9 positions agree with TRBD1. This CDR3 is built from 15 residues. The germline V gene encodes CDR1 MNHNS and CDR2 SASEGT. The CDR3 region is CASSKAAQGARGYTF. Here the CDR3 DNA reads TGTGCCAGCAGTAAAGCTGCACAGGGGGCCCGCGGCTACACCTTC.

Concerning this clonotype: A much larger clone differs from this one at a single base, so this may be a read error. The V call is TRBV28, the J call TRBJ1-2; D not certain. Trimming removed 1 base at V and 6 bases at J, with 9 bases between. Germline values: CDR1 MDHEN, CDR2 SYDVKM. The CDR3 covers 13 residues. The CDR3 loop is CASSLLRHHGYTF. The DNA for the CDR3 is TGTGCCAGCAGTTTATTGAGACACCATGGCTACACCTTC.

This clonotype was seen ten or more times. The chain is built from TRBV20-1 and TRBJ2-1; tentatively, D is TRBD1 or TRBD2 (5 bases each). Germline V CDR1 and CDR2: DFQATT, SNEGSKA (reference sequence). V lost 6 bases to trimming and J lost 6 bases, with 18 bases between them. This CDR3 is built from 14 residues. The CDR3 DNA reads TGCAGTGCAAACCGGGACGTATTAACCAATGAGCAGTTCTTC. Translating gives CSANRDVLTNEQFF.

A note on this clonotype: This could be a read error, since a much larger clone is one nucleotide away. The genes are TRBV20-1 and TRBJ1-2; D not certain. Germline CDR1 reads DFQATT; CDR2 reads SNEGSKA (reference sequence). CDR3 length: 11 amino acids. In DNA, the CDR3 is TGCAGGGCTAGTAGGGACTATGGCTACACCTTC. The encoded protein is CRASRDYGYTF.

This clonotype has at least ten counts. The chain carries TRBV6-6 and TRBJ1-6; a weak D match, TRBD1 (5 bases). Trimming shortened V by 2 bases and J by 7 bases, and 15 bases separated the two germline ends. This CDR3 comprises 16 residues. CDR1 is MNHNY, CDR2 SVGAGI, per germline (reference sequence). The CDR3 nucleotides read TGTGCCAGCAGTTACGGCCCACCAGGGTGGAATTCACCCCTCCACTTT. Translated: CASSYGPPGWNSPLHF.

As to this clonotype: Possible read error: a much larger clone is one base away. The CDR3 loop reads CSAKLNRHGYTF. The CDR3 DNA is TGCAGTGCTAAACTTAACAGGCATGGCTACACCTTC. This chain connects TRBV20-1 to TRBJ1-2, with D maybe TRBD1 (5 bases). The CDR3 length is 12 residues. V lost 4 bases to trimming and J lost 6 bases, with 12 bases between them. Germline CDR1 is DFQATT and CDR2 is SNEGSKA (reference sequence).

The chain combines TRBV7-3 with TRBJ1-2; D possibly corresponds to TRBD1 (6 bases). The V end was cut by 1 base, the J end by 3 bases, with 18 bases between. Germline loops: CDR1 SGHTA, CDR2 FQGTGA. This CDR3 comprises 17 residues. The CDR3 DNA is TGTGCCAGCAGCTTAATTTTGACAGGTGGCAGGGACTATGGCTACACCTTC. Residues: CASSLILTGGRDYGYTF.

This clonotype was observed at least ten times. The gene calls are TRBV24-1 and TRBJ2-5; D may match TRBD1 or TRBD2 (7 bases each). The V end was cut by 4 bases, the J end by 2 bases, with 13 bases between. The CDR3 spans 15 residues. Germline CDR1 and CDR2: KGHDR and SFDVKD. The chain's CDR3 is CATSEGRGRQETQYF. DNA for the CDR3: TGTGCCACCAGTGAGGGGAGGGGGCGGCAAGAGACCCAGTACTTC.

The V call is TRBV28, the J call TRBJ2-3; D might be TRBD1 (7 bases). Looked up from germline, CDR1 is MDHEN and CDR2 is SYDVKM. This CDR3 has 17 residues. The V and J ends lost 3 bases and 0 bases respectively, with 16 bases between them. This CDR3 reads CASSFPLTGTSTDTQYF. Written as DNA, the CDR3 is TGTGCCAGCAGTTTCCCCCTGACAGGGACTAGCACAGATACGCAGTATTTT.

The V and J genes are TRBV20-1 and TRBJ1-5, with D unresolved. The CDR3 has 16 residues. V lost 4 bases and J 2 bases, leaving 18 bases between the germline ends. Germline-derived CDR1 and CDR2 are DFQATT and SNEGSKA (reference sequence). As DNA, the CDR3 is TGCAGTGCTACCGACGGTGGGGTGGGAGGCAATCAGCCCCAGCATTTT. This codes for CSATDGGVGGNQPQHF.

The genes are TRBV4-2 and TRBJ2-4; D may be TRBD1 or TRBD2 (5 bases each). The V and J ends lost 4 bases and 13 bases respectively, with 20 bases between them. Germline loops: CDR1 LGHNA, CDR2 YNFKEQ. CDR3 length equals 14 residues. The CDR3 loop is CASSPSIPGDGQYF. In DNA form, the CDR3 reads TGTGCCAGCAGCCCATCCATTCCTGGGGACGGGCAGTACTTC.

There are many counts of this clonotype. In DNA, the CDR3 is TGTGCCAGCTCTCCGGGACAGTCCTACGAGCAGTACTTC. Translated: CASSPGQSYEQYF. This chain joins TRBV18 and TRBJ2-7, with 7 bases aligning to TRBD1. Trimming removed 6 bases from V and 1 base from J; junction bases left unmatched: 3. This CDR3 region has 13 residues. CDR1 and CDR2 from the germline V gene are KGHSH and LQKENI. The variable domain in full, with the rest retrieved from reference TRBV18 and TRBJ2-7, is NAGVMQNPRHLVRRRGQEARLRCSPMKGHSHVYWYRQLPEEGLKFMVYLQKENIIDESGMPKERFSAEFPKEGPSILRIQQVVRGDSAAYFCASSPGQSYEQYFGPGTRLTVT.

This clonotype has at least ten counts. V usage is TRBV6-1 and J usage is TRBJ2-1, with 11 bases fitting TRBD2. CDR3 length equals 19 residues. V gave up 4 bases and J gave up 2 bases; unmatched junction bases: 13. CDR1 is MNHNS and CDR2 is SASEGT in the germline V gene. The CDR3 DNA is TGTGCCAGCAGTGCAAAGCCGAAGGTAGCGGGGGGGCCCTACAATGAGCAGTTCTTC. Translation gives CASSAKPKVAGGPYNEQFF.

CDR3 loop: CASSSRGPSNEKLFF. In DNA, the CDR3 is TGTGCCAGCAGTTCGAGGGGGCCAAGTAATGAAAAACTGTTTTTT. This chain links TRBV12-3 or TRBV12-4 with TRBJ1-4; 7 nucleotides match TRBD1. The CDR3 runs to 15 residues. Losses at the gene ends were 4 bases for V and 4 bases for J; bases not matched to a gene: 6.